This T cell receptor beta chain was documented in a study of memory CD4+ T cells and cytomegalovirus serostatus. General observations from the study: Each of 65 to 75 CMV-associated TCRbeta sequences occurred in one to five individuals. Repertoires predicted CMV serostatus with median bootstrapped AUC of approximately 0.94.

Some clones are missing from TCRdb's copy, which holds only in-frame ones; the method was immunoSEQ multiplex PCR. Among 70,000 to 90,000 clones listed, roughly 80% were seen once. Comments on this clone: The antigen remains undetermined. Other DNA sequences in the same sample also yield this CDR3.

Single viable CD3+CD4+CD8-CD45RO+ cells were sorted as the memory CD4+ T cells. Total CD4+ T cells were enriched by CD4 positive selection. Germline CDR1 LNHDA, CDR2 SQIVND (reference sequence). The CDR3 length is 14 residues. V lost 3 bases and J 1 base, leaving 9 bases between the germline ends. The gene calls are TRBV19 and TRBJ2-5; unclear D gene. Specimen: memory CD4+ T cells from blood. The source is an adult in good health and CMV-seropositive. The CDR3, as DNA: TGTGCCAGTAGTATGTCCCCCGGCCAAGAGACCCAGTACTTC. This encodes CASSMSPGQETQYF.